The rows below give T cell receptor beta chains drawn from one sample of a study of blood T cells in healthy people across ages. TCRdb re-called the 5' RACE reads with MiXCR, one entry per CDR3 protein. The data hold roughly 1.9 million distinct CDR3 sequences, with around 40% observed a single time. The sequencing sample was made of blood. The receptors come from a human donor in good health. CDR3s include the opening cysteine and the closing phenylalanine or tryptophan. Fields, in order: D gene, V gene, J gene, clone size, CDR3 DNA, CDR3 protein. D genes are given only for firm matches. Expanded clones get a size class; other rows say once, few or many, or leave the size out.

-	TRBV6-1	TRBJ2-7	once	TGTGCCAGTCTTCTTCTGGGTTTCCCCTACGAGCAGTACTTC	CASLLLGFPYEQYF
TRBD1	TRBV7-9	TRBJ1-5	few	TGTGCCAGCAGCCGGGCAGGGGGCGGGAATCAGCCCCAGCATTTT	CASSRAGGGNQPQHF
-	TRBV27	TRBJ2-3	few	TGTGCCAGCAATTGGAATGGGGCAGATACGCAGTATTTT	CASNWNGADTQYF
-	TRBV7-9	TRBJ2-7	few	TGTGCCAGCAGCTTAGCCCTCGGGACCTACACCGAGCAGTACTTC	CASSLALGTYTEQYF
-	TRBV7-2	TRBJ2-2	-	TGTGCCAGCAGTCCGGCCCGTACGGGGGAGCTGTTTTTT	CASSPARTGELFF
TRBD1	TRBV7-2	TRBJ2-5	few	TGTGCCAGCAGCATACAGGGGTGGGAGACCCAGTACTTC	CASSIQGWETQYF
-	TRBV7-2	TRBJ1-3	-	TGTGCCAGCAGCTCCACGTGGGACGCTGGAAACACCATATATTTT	CASSSTWDAGNTIYF
-	TRBV6-6	TRBJ2-7	-	TGTGCCAGCAGTCCCCCAGGGCCAGGGGCTTACGAGCAGTACTTC	CASSPPGPGAYEQYF
TRBD1	TRBV20-1	TRBJ1-5	-	TGCAGTGCTAGCGAGGCAGGGGGACAGCCCCAGCATTTT	CSASEAGGQPQHF
-	TRBV5-6	TRBJ2-4	-	TGTGCCAGCAGCTTGTGGGGCTGGGGAAACATTCAGTACTTC	CASSLWGWGNIQYF
TRBD2	TRBV18	TRBJ2-1	few	TGTGCCAGCTCACCACCTTTAACGGGGGGGCCTTACAATGAGCAGTTCTTC	CASSPPLTGGPYNEQFF
TRBD1	TRBV7-2	TRBJ1-1	-	TGTGCCAGCAGCTTATTGGACAGGGGTAACACTGAAGCTTTCTTT	CASSLLDRGNTEAFF
-	TRBV7-2	TRBJ1-1	-	TGTGCCAGCAGCTTCGCGGAGGGGATTACTGAAGCTTTCTTT	CASSFAEGITEAFF
-	TRBV12-5	TRBJ1-2	-	TGTGCTAGTGGTTTGGTACTTTACTTGTGGACGGAATATGGCTACACCTTC	CASGLVLYLWTEYGYTF
-	TRBV6-1	TRBJ1-5	-	TGTGCCAGCAGTGGGACAGCGACTAGCAATCAGCCCCAGCATTTT	CASSGTATSNQPQHF
-	TRBV29-1	TRBJ1-1	-	TGCAGCGTTCAGGGGTGGGTCACTGAAGCTTTCTTT	CSVQGWVTEAFF
-	TRBV10-3	TRBJ2-7	few	TGTGCCATCAGCTTGCCGAGGGGACTTTCCTACGAGCAGTACTTC	CAISLPRGLSYEQYF
-	TRBV7-2	TRBJ1-2	-	TGTGCCAGCAGCCCTGAAACAGGTTCCTATGGCTACACCTTC	CASSPETGSYGYTF
-	TRBV2	TRBJ2-1	-	TGTGCCAGCAGCGCGGTAGGGATACAGTCCTACAATGAGCAGTTCTTC	CASSAVGIQSYNEQFF
-	TRBV9	TRBJ2-7	-	TGTGCCAGCAGCGTAGACTTGGCCGGAGCAGGGCGTTTGGAGCAGTACTTC	CASSVDLAGAGRLEQYF
-	TRBV20-1	TRBJ2-7	few	TGCAGTGCTAGAGACAGGAAGATAACCTACGAGCAGTACTTC	CSARDRKITYEQYF
TRBD1	TRBV7-9	TRBJ2-1	-	TGTGCCAGCAGCTTAGTTACCGGGACAGGGGGCGAACATGAGCAGTTCTTC	CASSLVTGTGGEHEQFF
TRBD1	TRBV7-2	TRBJ2-5	few	TGTGCCAGCAGTCAACGTTCCGGGACAGCACAAGAGACCCAGTACTTC	CASSQRSGTAQETQYF
TRBD1	TRBV6-2/TRBV6-3	TRBJ2-7	few	TGTGCCAGCAGACGATCGGACAGGACCTCCTACGAGCAGTACTTC	CASRRSDRTSYEQYF
TRBD1	TRBV5-8	TRBJ2-7	-	TGTGCCAGCAGCATACGACAGGGTAGCTACGAGCAGTACTTC	CASSIRQGSYEQYF
TRBD2	TRBV10-3	TRBJ2-1	-	TGTGCCATCAGTGAACCTGCCGGGACTAGCGGGGACAATGAGCAGTTCTTC	CAISEPAGTSGDNEQFF
-	TRBV6-6	TRBJ1-5	-	TGTGCCAGCAGTTACGTTCAGGGTCCGAATCAGCCCCAGCATTTT	CASSYVQGPNQPQHF
-	TRBV29-1	TRBJ2-5	-	TGCAGCGTTGTGGGGGGCTGGGGGGAGCAGTACTTC	CSVVGGWGEQYF
-	TRBV7-9	TRBJ1-2	-	TGTGCCAGCAGCTCCCAACAGGGATCTGGCTACACCTTC	CASSSQQGSGYTF
-	TRBV7-9	TRBJ1-2	few	TGTGCCAGCAGCCGACTAGGCTATGGCTACACCTTC	CASSRLGYGYTF
TRBD2	TRBV7-9	TRBJ2-1	-	TGTGCCAGCATCCCGCCCGGGACTAGCGGGCCTCTAGAGCAGTTCTTC	CASIPPGTSGPLEQFF
-	TRBV7-9	TRBJ2-7	many	TGTGCCAGCAGCCTAACAGGGTTCGAGCAGTACTTC	CASSLTGFEQYF
-	TRBV20-1	TRBJ1-2	-	TGCAGTGCTCGCCAACGGGGCAGCTCTAACTATGGCCACACCTTC	CSARQRGSSNYGHTF
TRBD1	TRBV20-1	TRBJ2-7	few	TGCAGTGCTGGTACCGGACAGGGGGGAGACGAGCAGTACTTC	CSAGTGQGGDEQYF
TRBD1	TRBV13	TRBJ2-7	-	TGTGCCAGCAGCCAACGACAGGGGCGACCCTACGAGCAGTACTTC	CASSQRQGRPYEQYF
-	TRBV9	TRBJ2-4	few	TGTGCCAGCAGCGACGGTGGGGGGGCCCAAAACATTCAGTACTTC	CASSDGGGAQNIQYF
TRBD2	TRBV9	TRBJ2-2	-	TGTGCCAGCAGCGAGTCGGGGACTAGCGTCGGGGAGCTGTTTTTT	CASSESGTSVGELFF
-	TRBV20-1	TRBJ2-7	-	TGCAGTGCTAGAGAGGTCAACTCCTACGAGCAGTACTTC	CSAREVNSYEQYF
TRBD1	TRBV11-3	TRBJ2-1	-	TGTGCCAGCAGTCCTACAGGGGGAACTCTCAATGAGCAGTTCTTC	CASSPTGGTLNEQFF
-	TRBV29-1	TRBJ1-2	many	TGCAGCGTGGACAGCTATGGCTACACCTTC	CSVDSYGYTF
-	TRBV5-6	TRBJ2-1	-	TGTGCCAGCAGCCCCCCTGGGGGACAACCGTTCTTC	CASSPPGGQPFF